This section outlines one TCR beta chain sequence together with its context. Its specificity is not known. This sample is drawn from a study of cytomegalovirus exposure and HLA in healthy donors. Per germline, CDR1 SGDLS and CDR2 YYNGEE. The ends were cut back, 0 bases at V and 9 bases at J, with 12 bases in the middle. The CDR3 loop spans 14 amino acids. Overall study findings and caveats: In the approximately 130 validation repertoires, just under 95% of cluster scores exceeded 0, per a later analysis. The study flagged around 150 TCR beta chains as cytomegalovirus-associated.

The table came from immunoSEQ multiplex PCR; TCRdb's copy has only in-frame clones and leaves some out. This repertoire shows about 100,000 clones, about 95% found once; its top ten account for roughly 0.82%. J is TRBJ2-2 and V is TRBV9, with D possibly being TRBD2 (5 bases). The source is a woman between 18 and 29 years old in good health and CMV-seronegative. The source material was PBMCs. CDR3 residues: CASSVAWGDRELFF. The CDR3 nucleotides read TGTGCCAGCAGCGTAGCTTGGGGAGACCGGGAGCTGTTTTTT.